These T cell receptor beta chains were read from a single sample in a study of early T cells in non-severe SARS-CoV-2 infection. Each CDR3 protein gets one entry after TCRdb re-called the 5' RACE reads with MiXCR. This sample has 65,000 to 90,000 distinct CDR3 sequences, with around an eighth found just once. Sequencing was performed on whole blood. These receptors originate from an adult who was a healthcare worker with PCR-confirmed SARS-CoV-2 infection or an uninfected control (not recorded which). The CDR3 runs from the conserved cysteine through the conserved F or W. The D gene is left open where the match is weak. Expanded clones are given a class, and other clones once, few, many or no size at all.

size: few; V: TRBV2; D: TRBD1; J: TRBJ2-7; CDR3: CASRPVGGQGIYEQYF; DNA: TGTGCCAGCAGACCGGTGGGGGGACAGGGGATTTACGAGCAGTACTTC
size: NA; V: TRBV11-2; D: NA; J: TRBJ2-3; CDR3: CASSHNARVPGTQYF; DNA: TGTGCCAGCAGCCACAACGCGCGGGTCCCGGGGACGCAGTATTTT
size: many; V: TRBV9; D: TRBD2; J: TRBJ2-6; CDR3: CASSARLAAGANVLTF; DNA: TGTGCCAGCAGCGCCCGACTAGCGGCTGGGGCCAACGTCCTGACTTTC
size: few; V: TRBV11-1; D: NA; J: TRBJ2-1; CDR3: CASSWGEGGLMTNEQFF; DNA: TGTGCCAGCAGCTGGGGAGAAGGGGGGCTTATGACGAATGAGCAGTTCTTC
size: NA; V: TRBV7-2; D: NA; J: TRBJ2-7; CDR3: CASRIGWEQYF; DNA: TGTGCCAGCAGAATAGGGTGGGAGCAGTACTTC
size: few; V: TRBV6-1; D: NA; J: TRBJ2-1; CDR3: CASRLMYLSYNEQFF; DNA: TGTGCCAGCAGGCTTATGTACCTTTCCTACAATGAGCAGTTCTTC
size: NA; V: TRBV20-1; D: NA; J: TRBJ1-2; CDR3: CSALRFDRNYGYTF; DNA: TGCAGTGCTCTTCGATTTGACAGAAACTATGGCTACACCTTC
size: few; V: TRBV6-6; D: TRBD2; J: TRBJ2-7; CDR3: CASSYVLAGGSEQYF; DNA: TGTGCCAGCAGTTACGTCCTAGCGGGAGGATCCGAGCAGTACTTC
size: NA; V: TRBV11-2; D: NA; J: TRBJ2-3; CDR3: CASSLTSISTDTQYF; DNA: TGTGCCAGCAGCTTGACGTCTATCAGCACAGATACGCAGTATTTT
size: few; V: TRBV29-1; D: NA; J: TRBJ1-4; CDR3: CSVGERPNEKLFF; DNA: TGCAGCGTTGGGGAAAGGCCGAATGAAAAACTGTTTTTT
size: few; V: TRBV6-2/TRBV6-3; D: NA; J: TRBJ1-4; CDR3: CASSFTGSANEKLFF; DNA: TGTGCCAGCAGTTTCACAGGGTCTGCCAATGAAAAACTGTTTTTT
size: few; V: TRBV12-3/TRBV12-4; D: NA; J: TRBJ2-5; CDR3: CASRSRETQYF; DNA: TGTGCCAGCAGATCCCGGGAGACCCAGTACTTC
size: many; V: TRBV7-7; D: NA; J: TRBJ2-2; CDR3: CASSSAPGGELFF; DNA: TGTGCTAGCAGTTCCGCTCCTGGAGGGGAGCTGTTTTTT
size: many; V: TRBV7-9; D: NA; J: TRBJ1-2; CDR3: CASSLETRGYTF; DNA: TGTGCCAGCAGCTTAGAAACGCGGGGCTACACCTTC
size: NA; V: TRBV3-1; D: TRBD2; J: TRBJ2-7; CDR3: CASSPRLAVSYEQYF; DNA: TGTGCCAGCAGCCCTCGACTAGCGGTCTCCTACGAGCAGTACTTC
size: many; V: TRBV20-1; D: TRBD2; J: TRBJ2-1; CDR3: CSAGDYLSYNEQFF; DNA: TGCAGTGCTGGGGACTACCTCTCCTACAATGAGCAGTTCTTC
size: few; V: TRBV7-9; D: TRBD1; J: TRBJ2-3; CDR3: CASSPVGQGGSSDTQYF; DNA: TGTGCCAGCAGCCCTGTTGGACAGGGTGGATCCTCAGATACGCAGTATTTT
size: NA; V: TRBV10-3; D: NA; J: TRBJ1-4; CDR3: CAISGVLGTDATNEKLFF; DNA: TGTGCCATCAGTGGGGTGTTGGGGACGGATGCAACTAATGAAAAACTGTTTTTT
size: NA; V: TRBV11-2; D: TRBD2; J: TRBJ2-3; CDR3: CASSLRGTGGLDTQYF; DNA: TGTGCCAGCAGCCTCCGTGGAACGGGAGGGCTGGATACGCAGTATTTT
size: NA; V: TRBV5-1; D: TRBD1; J: TRBJ2-3; CDR3: CASSADRAGTDTQYF; DNA: TGCGCCAGCAGCGCGGACAGGGCTGGCACAGATACGCAGTATTTT
size: NA; V: TRBV7-8; D: TRBD2; J: TRBJ2-2; CDR3: CASSRGEGLTGELFF; DNA: TGTGCCAGCAGCCGGGGGGAGGGCCTCACCGGGGAGCTGTTTTTT
size: few; V: TRBV5-4; D: TRBD1; J: TRBJ2-1; CDR3: CASSSPGQGHNEQFF; DNA: TGTGCCAGCAGCTCTCCGGGACAGGGACACAATGAGCAGTTCTTC
size: many; V: TRBV20-1; D: NA; J: TRBJ1-6; CDR3: CSAGGQFLSGHSPLHF; DNA: TGCAGTGCTGGAGGACAGTTCCTAAGCGGTCATTCACCCCTCCACTTT
size: few; V: TRBV7-9; D: NA; J: TRBJ2-3; CDR3: CASSTQSGTDTQYF; DNA: TGTGCCAGCAGCACCCAGTCGGGGACAGATACGCAGTATTTT
size: many; V: TRBV20-1; D: NA; J: TRBJ2-7; CDR3: CSASLSGEQYF; DNA: TGCAGTGCCTCCTTGTCGGGGGAGCAGTACTTC
size: NA; V: TRBV9; D: NA; J: TRBJ2-1; CDR3: CASSSRGSAEQFF; DNA: TGTGCCAGCAGCTCCCGTGGGAGCGCGGAGCAGTTCTTC
size: few; V: TRBV27; D: TRBD2; J: TRBJ2-5; CDR3: CASSFAMAGGGTQYF; DNA: TGTGCCAGCAGTTTCGCAATGGCGGGGGGAGGGACCCAGTACTTC
size: NA; V: TRBV29-1; D: TRBD2; J: TRBJ2-1; CDR3: CSVDGRAYNEQFF; DNA: TGCAGCGTTGACGGGAGGGCCTATAATGAGCAGTTCTTC
size: NA; V: TRBV6-5; D: NA; J: TRBJ2-7; CDR3: CASSGFGGDEQYF; DNA: TGTGCCAGCAGTGGCTTTGGAGGGGACGAGCAGTACTTC
size: few; V: TRBV4-1; D: TRBD1; J: TRBJ1-2; CDR3: CASSQEEGRGTYGYTF; DNA: TGCGCCAGCAGCCAAGAAGAGGGCAGGGGGACCTATGGCTACACCTTC
size: NA; V: TRBV6-2/TRBV6-3; D: NA; J: TRBJ2-6; CDR3: CASTTPWTDYSGANVLTF; DNA: TGTGCCAGCACAACTCCCTGGACAGATTACTCTGGGGCCAACGTCCTGACTTTC
size: NA; V: TRBV19; D: NA; J: TRBJ2-3; CDR3: CASSVQSTDTQYF; DNA: TGTGCCAGTAGTGTACAGAGCACAGATACGCAGTATTTT
size: NA; V: TRBV29-1; D: TRBD1; J: TRBJ2-5; CDR3: CSVEGQGAETQYF; DNA: TGCAGCGTTGAGGGACAGGGGGCAGAGACCCAGTACTTC
size: many; V: TRBV13; D: NA; J: TRBJ1-6; CDR3: CASSLDAGIDSPLHF; DNA: TGTGCCAGCAGCTTAGACGCAGGGATCGATTCACCCCTCCACTTT
size: few; V: TRBV10-3; D: NA; J: TRBJ2-3; CDR3: CAISYGTGTDTQYF; DNA: TGTGCCATCAGTTACGGGACTGGTACAGATACGCAGTATTTT
size: NA; V: TRBV20-1; D: TRBD2; J: TRBJ2-3; CDR3: CSARAPTSGITTDTQYF; DNA: TGCAGTGCTAGAGCCCCGACTAGCGGGATAACGACAGATACGCAGTATTTT
size: few; V: TRBV2; D: NA; J: TRBJ1-1; CDR3: CASSETGRKNTEAFF; DNA: TGTGCCAGCAGTGAAACCGGCAGGAAGAACACTGAAGCTTTCTTT
size: many; V: TRBV21-1; D: NA; J: TRBJ1-2; CDR3: CASSKEGIRGIHYGYTF; DNA: TGTGCCAGCAGCAAAGAAGGCATTAGAGGGATTCACTATGGCTACACCTTC
size: NA; V: TRBV7-3; D: NA; J: TRBJ2-2; CDR3: CASRRDYTGELFF; DNA: TGTGCCAGCAGACGGGACTACACCGGGGAGCTGTTTTTT
size: NA; V: TRBV7-3; D: NA; J: TRBJ2-7; CDR3: CASSLSPGGTYEQYF; DNA: TGTGCCAGCAGCCTCTCCCCGGGGGGCACCTACGAGCAGTACTTC
size: few; V: TRBV20-1; D: NA; J: TRBJ2-1; CDR3: CSARAGVSYNEQFF; DNA: TGCAGTGCTAGAGCGGGAGTCTCCTACAATGAGCAGTTCTTC
size: few; V: TRBV6-1; D: TRBD1; J: TRBJ2-5; CDR3: CASSWTGRPQETQYF; DNA: TGTGCCAGCAGTTGGACAGGGCGTCCCCAAGAGACCCAGTACTTC
size: few; V: TRBV20-1; D: TRBD2; J: TRBJ2-5; CDR3: CSARDLAGVRETQYF; DNA: TGCAGTGCTAGAGACCTAGCGGGAGTCCGAGAGACCCAGTACTTC
size: NA; V: TRBV5-1; D: TRBD1; J: TRBJ1-2; CDR3: CASSPDGTGGWYGYTF; DNA: TGCGCCAGCAGCCCGGACGGGACAGGGGGCTGGTATGGCTACACCTTC
size: few; V: TRBV5-1; D: NA; J: TRBJ1-1; CDR3: CASHQGTTEAFF; DNA: TGCGCCAGCCACCAGGGGACCACTGAAGCTTTCTTT
size: NA; V: TRBV12-3/TRBV12-4; D: NA; J: TRBJ2-1; CDR3: CASSTGTPGDEQFF; DNA: TGTGCCAGCAGTACGGGTACCCCCGGGGATGAGCAGTTCTTC
size: NA; V: TRBV28; D: NA; J: TRBJ1-1; CDR3: CASGAENTFTEAFF; DNA: TGTGCCAGCGGGGCAGAAAACACATTCACTGAAGCTTTCTTT
size: NA; V: TRBV7-6; D: NA; J: TRBJ1-1; CDR3: CATAQSRSLEAFF; DNA: TGTGCCACCGCCCAATCCCGGAGTCTTGAAGCTTTCTTT
size: many; V: TRBV4-3; D: NA; J: TRBJ2-1; CDR3: CASSQDLKQSSYNEQFF; DNA: TGCGCCAGCAGCCAAGATCTAAAGCAGAGCTCCTACAATGAGCAGTTCTTC
size: few; V: TRBV20-1; D: NA; J: TRBJ2-5; CDR3: CSAIPGSPETQYF; DNA: TGCAGTGCTATCCCGGGGAGTCCAGAGACCCAGTACTTC
size: NA; V: TRBV28; D: NA; J: TRBJ2-7; CDR3: CASSLNLYEQYF; DNA: TGTGCCAGCAGTTTAAATTTGTACGAGCAGTACTTC
size: NA; V: TRBV24-1; D: TRBD1; J: TRBJ1-1; CDR3: CATSDPLQSTGVRTEAFF; DNA: TGTGCCACCAGTGACCCCCTCCAATCGACAGGGGTCAGGACTGAAGCTTTCTTT
size: NA; V: TRBV25-1; D: TRBD1; J: TRBJ2-2; CDR3: CASSDRTGWNTGELFF; DNA: TGTGCCAGCAGTGACAGGACAGGCTGGAACACCGGGGAGCTGTTTTTT
size: NA; V: TRBV18; D: TRBD2; J: TRBJ2-6; CDR3: CASSPGTSVSSGANVLTF; DNA: TGTGCCAGCTCACCCGGGACTAGCGTAAGCTCTGGGGCCAACGTCCTGACTTTC
size: few; V: TRBV20-1; D: TRBD1; J: TRBJ2-1; CDR3: CSAKTGSSYNEQFF; DNA: TGCAGTGCTAAGACAGGGAGCTCCTACAATGAGCAGTTCTTC